This T cell receptor beta chain was profiled in a study (dated by TCRdb to about 2015). Some background on the complete study: The study set out to test whether tumor-infiltrating Tregs in breast cancer get recruited from blood Tregs or are instead converted in situ from other CD4+ T cell subsets. Overall results and qualifications from the work: Tumor-infiltrating Treg TCR alpha and beta sequences overlapped most with tumor naive CD4+ T cells, then with blood naive CD4+ T cells. The larger-cohort validation was restricted to a single TCR beta V-J rearrangement rather than whole repertoires. Tumor memory CD4+ T cell TCR gene usage clustered with blood and lymph node memory CD4+ cells and lymph node naive CD4+ cells.

This clonotype was recorded at least ten times. The target of this receptor is not known. No base-level quality is on record; no much larger clone is a single base apart. As encoded in the germline V gene (reference sequence), CDR1 is SGHKS while CDR2 is YYEKEE. V and J lose 5 bases and 0 bases, and a span of 17 bases separates them. The CDR3 numbers 16 residues from cysteine through phenylalanine. The entry retains the CDR3 DNA only, 48 bases that are in frame from base 1. Full-length TCR variable regions were amplified by 5' RACE PCR with constant-region reverse primers, followed by semi-nested PCR with Nested Universal Primer A. Using the ReliaPrep RNA Cell Miniprep System, total RNA was extracted, and the SMARTer RACE 5'/3' Kit was then used to reverse transcribe the RNA into 5'RACE-ready cDNA. Multiplex adaptors were used to barcode full-length TCR alpha and beta libraries, and the barcoded libraries were sequenced on an Illumina MiSeq. Per the authors' processing: For each of nine subset-tissue groups, sequencing data from the five patients were pooled, and the groups were then compared using unsupervised clustering of TCR gene usage. The Morisita-Horn index was used to calculate repertoire similarity, with shared sequences weighted by how much each contributed to each repertoire. The public reads were reanalyzed by TCRdb: fastp trimming at Q25, MiXCR alignment, in-frame beta chains only. When rows share a CDR3 protein, they turn into one entry using the most common DNA and genes. Here the V and J calls rest on TCRdb's processing, not on the authors' analysis. This sample lists about 13,000 distinct CDR3 sequences; less than 25% were detected once. Approximately 2.8% of the sample lies in the top ten.

The Miltenyi Naive CD4+ T Cell Isolation kit was used to purify naive CD4+ T cells, and Tregs were depleted with CD25 microbeads. Tregs, naive and memory CD4+ T cells from tumor, blood and ipsilateral draining lymph nodes of a few breast cancer patients underwent full-length TCR alpha and beta sequencing. Ficoll density gradient centrifugation was used to isolate mononuclear cells from either lymph nodes or 50 ml of peripheral blood. FACS confirmed that the sorted cell populations were more than 90% pure. The sequenced sample consisted of naive CD4+ T cells sorted from blood. Taken with the paper, the label for cell subset or site translates to: naive CD4+ T cells, CD4+CD45RA+CD25-. The sequence links TRBV5-5 to TRBJ1-1, and possibly TRBD1, on 6 matching bases. The sequence came from a female donor with breast cancer. The sequence in DNA is TGTGCCAGCAGATTACAGGGCGGAGGATTGAACACTGAAGCTTTCTTT. It codes for CASRLQGGGLNTEAFF.